A single TCR beta chain is shown here with its context. In the source study's methods: Amplification of reference gene primers provided the estimated nucleated cell counts. Clones were sequenced by immunoSEQ multiplex PCR, and TCRdb holds only the in-frame ones, with some missing. That table supplies the V and J calls and clone size; D and trimming were determined from the DNA. The sample holds just over 300,000 clones, approximately 90% seen once. The record originates from a study of blood T cell repertoires in COVID-19. Study-wide context: The samples span acute and convalescent COVID-19 from the United States, Italy and Spain.

Cohort assignment relied on participant-reported clinical history. Donors in Cohort 3 counted as recovered after two negative PCRs, clearance, or symptom resolution. This CDR3 comprises 15 residues. Germline V lookup: CDR1 SGHTA, CDR2 FQGTGA. Trimming at V came to 4 bases and at J to 9 bases, leaving 8 bases not matched to a gene. The source of this sequence is a woman between 40 and 50 years old who had recovered from COVID-19. This rearrangement joins TRBV7-3 to TRBJ2-1, with 11 bases fitting TRBD2. Sample: PBMCs or T cells enriched from blood (not recorded which). CDR3 nucleotide sequence: TGTGCCAGCAGCTCGAGACTAGCGGGGCTGGGTGAGCAGTTCTTC. Translation gives CASSSRLAGLGEQFF.